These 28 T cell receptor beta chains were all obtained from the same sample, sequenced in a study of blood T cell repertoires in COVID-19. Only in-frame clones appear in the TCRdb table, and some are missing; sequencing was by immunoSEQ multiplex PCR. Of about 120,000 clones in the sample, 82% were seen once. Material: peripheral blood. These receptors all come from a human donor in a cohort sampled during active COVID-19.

CDR3 nucleotide sequence: TGCGCCAGCAGCTTGGGGGACACGAGGATGAACACTGAAGCTTTCTTT. This codes for CASSLGDTRMNTEAFF. This rearrangement joins TRBV5-1 to TRBJ1-1; TRBD1 might be the D (6 bases). V lost 0 bases, J lost 0 bases, and 12 bases lay in between. Germline V lookup: CDR1 SGHRS, CDR2 YFSETQ. The CDR3 is 16 amino acids. Filled out from reference TRBV5-1 and TRBJ1-1, the complete variable domain reads KAGVTQTPRYLIKTRGQQVTLSCSPISGHRSVSWYQQTPGQGLQFLFEYFSETQRNKGNFPGRFSGRQFSNSRSEMNVSTLELGDSALYLCASSLGDTRMNTEAFFGQGTRLTVV.

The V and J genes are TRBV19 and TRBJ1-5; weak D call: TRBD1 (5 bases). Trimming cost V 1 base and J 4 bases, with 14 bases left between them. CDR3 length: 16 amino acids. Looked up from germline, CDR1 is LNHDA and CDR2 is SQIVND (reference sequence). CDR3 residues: CASSIGPGLGNQPQHF. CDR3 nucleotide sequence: TGTGCCAGTAGTATAGGGCCAGGGCTGGGGAATCAGCCCCAGCATTTT.

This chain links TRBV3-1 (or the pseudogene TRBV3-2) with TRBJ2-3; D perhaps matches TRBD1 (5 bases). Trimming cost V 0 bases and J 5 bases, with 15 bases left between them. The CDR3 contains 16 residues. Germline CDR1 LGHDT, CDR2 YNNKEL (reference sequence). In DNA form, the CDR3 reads TGTGCCAGCAGCCAAGAATCCAGGCTTCAGGGAGATACGCAGTATTTT. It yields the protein CASSQESRLQGDTQYF.

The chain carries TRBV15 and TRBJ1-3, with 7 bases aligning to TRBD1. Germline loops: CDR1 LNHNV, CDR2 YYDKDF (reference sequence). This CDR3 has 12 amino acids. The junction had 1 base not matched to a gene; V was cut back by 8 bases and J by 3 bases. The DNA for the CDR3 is TGTGCCACCCAGGGGGTTGGAAACACCATATATTTT. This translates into CATQGVGNTIYF.

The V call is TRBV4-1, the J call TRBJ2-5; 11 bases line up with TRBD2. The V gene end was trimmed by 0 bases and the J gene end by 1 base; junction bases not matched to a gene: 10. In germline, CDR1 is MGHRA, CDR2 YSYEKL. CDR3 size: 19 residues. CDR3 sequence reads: CASSQDWLAGGPSQETQYF. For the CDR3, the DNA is TGCGCCAGCAGCCAAGACTGGCTAGCGGGGGGCCCTAGCCAAGAGACCCAGTACTTC.

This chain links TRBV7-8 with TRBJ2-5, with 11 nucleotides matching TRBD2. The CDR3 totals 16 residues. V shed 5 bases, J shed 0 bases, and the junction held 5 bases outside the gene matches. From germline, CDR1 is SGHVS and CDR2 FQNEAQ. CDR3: CASSLFSGGDQETQYF. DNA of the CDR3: TGTGCCAGCAGCCTTTTTAGCGGGGGGGACCAAGAGACCCAGTACTTC.

The CDR3 nucleotides read TGTGCCAGCGCGAGACAGGGAGGCACTGAAGCTTTCTTT. Translating it yields CASARQGGTEAFF. V and J are TRBV6-5 and TRBJ1-1; 7 bases line up with TRBD1. The germline gives CDR1 MNHEY, CDR2 SVGAGI. With 8 bases clipped from V and 4 bases from J, the junction kept 7 bases outside the gene matches. The CDR3 runs 13 residues.

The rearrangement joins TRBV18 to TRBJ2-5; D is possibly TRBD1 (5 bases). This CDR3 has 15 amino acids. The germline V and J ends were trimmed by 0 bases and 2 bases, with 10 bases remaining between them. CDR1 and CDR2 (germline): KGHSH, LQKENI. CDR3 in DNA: TGTGCCAGCTCACCACCTAGGACACAACAAGAGACCCAGTACTTC. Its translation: CASSPPRTQQETQYF. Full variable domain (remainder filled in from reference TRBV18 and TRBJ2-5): NAGVMQNPRHLVRRRGQEARLRCSPMKGHSHVYWYRQLPEEGLKFMVYLQKENIIDESGMPKERFSAEFPKEGPSILRIQQVVRGDSAAYFCASSPPRTQQETQYFGPGTRLLVL.

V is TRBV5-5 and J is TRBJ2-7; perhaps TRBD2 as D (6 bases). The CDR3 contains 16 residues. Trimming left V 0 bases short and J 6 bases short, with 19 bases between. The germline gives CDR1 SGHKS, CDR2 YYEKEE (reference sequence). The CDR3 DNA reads TGTGCCAGCAGCTTGGGGCGGGAAATTTCCTTAGGCGAGCAGTACTTC. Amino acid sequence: CASSLGREISLGEQYF.

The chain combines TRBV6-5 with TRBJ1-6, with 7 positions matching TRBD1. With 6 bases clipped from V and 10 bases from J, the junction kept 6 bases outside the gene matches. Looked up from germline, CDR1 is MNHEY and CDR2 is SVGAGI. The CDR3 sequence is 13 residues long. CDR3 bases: TGTGCCAGCAGAGACAGGGCGGAGTCACCCCTCCACTTT. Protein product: CASRDRAESPLHF.

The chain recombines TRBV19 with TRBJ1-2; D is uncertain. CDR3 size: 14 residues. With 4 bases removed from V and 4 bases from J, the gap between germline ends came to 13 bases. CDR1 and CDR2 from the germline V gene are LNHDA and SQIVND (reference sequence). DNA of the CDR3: TGTGCCAGTAGTAGAGCTGTTTTCACCTATGGCTACACCTTC. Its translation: CASSRAVFTYGYTF.

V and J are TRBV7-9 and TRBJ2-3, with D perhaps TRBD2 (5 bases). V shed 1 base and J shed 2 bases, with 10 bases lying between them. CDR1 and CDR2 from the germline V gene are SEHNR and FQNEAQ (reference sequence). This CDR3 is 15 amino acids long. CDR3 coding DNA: TGTGCCAGCAGCTTAGTAGCGTTTCACACAGATACGCAGTATTTT. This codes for CASSLVAFHTDTQYF. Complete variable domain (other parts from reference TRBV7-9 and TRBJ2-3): DTGVSQNPRHKITKRGQNVTFRCDPISEHNRLYWYRQTLGQGPEFLTYFQNEAQLEKSRLLSDRFSAERPKGSFSTLEIQRTEQGDSAMYLCASSLVAFHTDTQYFGPGTRLTVL.

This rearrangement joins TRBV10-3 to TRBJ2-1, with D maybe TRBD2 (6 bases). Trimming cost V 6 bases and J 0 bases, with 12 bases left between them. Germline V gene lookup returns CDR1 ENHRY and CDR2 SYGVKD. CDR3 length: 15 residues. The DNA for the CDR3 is TGTGCCATCAGCCTCGGGAGTTCCTCCTACAATGAGCAGTTCTTC. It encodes CAISLGSSSYNEQFF.

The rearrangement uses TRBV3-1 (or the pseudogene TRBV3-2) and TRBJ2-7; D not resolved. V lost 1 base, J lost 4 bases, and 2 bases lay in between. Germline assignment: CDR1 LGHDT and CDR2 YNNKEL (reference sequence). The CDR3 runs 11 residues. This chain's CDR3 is CASSQAYEQYF. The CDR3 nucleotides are TGTGCCAGCAGCCAAGCTTACGAGCAGTACTTC.

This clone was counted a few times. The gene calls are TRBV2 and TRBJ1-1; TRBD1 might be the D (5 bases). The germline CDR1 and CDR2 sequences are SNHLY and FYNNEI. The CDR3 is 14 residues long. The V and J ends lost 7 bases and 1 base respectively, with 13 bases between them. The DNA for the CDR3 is TGTGCCAGCATAAGGGGCTGGGAGAACACTGAAGCTTTCTTT. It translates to CASIRGWENTEAFF.

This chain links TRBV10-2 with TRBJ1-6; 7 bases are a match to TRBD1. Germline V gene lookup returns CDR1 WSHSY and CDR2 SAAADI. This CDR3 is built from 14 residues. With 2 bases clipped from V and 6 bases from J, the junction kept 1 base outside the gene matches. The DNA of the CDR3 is TGCGCCAGCAGTGAGGGGACAGTTAATTCACCCCTCCACTTT. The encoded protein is CASSEGTVNSPLHF.

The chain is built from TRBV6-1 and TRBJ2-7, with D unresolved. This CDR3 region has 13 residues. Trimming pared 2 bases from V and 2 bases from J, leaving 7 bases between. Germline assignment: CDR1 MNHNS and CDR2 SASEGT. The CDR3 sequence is CASSEYITYEQYF. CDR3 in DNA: TGTGCCAGCAGTGAATATATTACCTACGAGCAGTACTTC.

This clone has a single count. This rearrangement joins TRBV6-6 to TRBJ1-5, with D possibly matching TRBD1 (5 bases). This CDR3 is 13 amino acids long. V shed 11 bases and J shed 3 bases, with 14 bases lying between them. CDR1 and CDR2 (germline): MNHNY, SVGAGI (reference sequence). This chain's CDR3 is CAHQDTSNQPQHF. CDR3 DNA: TGTGCCCATCAGGACACCTCCAATCAGCCCCAGCATTTT.

CDR3 region: CASSPSGQGRNGYTF. The DNA for the CDR3 is TGTGCCAGCAGCCCTTCGGGACAGGGGCGCAATGGCTACACCTTC. The rearrangement links TRBV3-1 (or the pseudogene TRBV3-2) to TRBJ1-2, with 10 bases that match TRBD1. Germline V gene lookup returns CDR1 LGHDT and CDR2 YNNKEL (reference sequence). Trimming at V came to 4 bases and at J to 6 bases, leaving 8 bases not matched to a gene. The CDR3 consists of 15 residues.

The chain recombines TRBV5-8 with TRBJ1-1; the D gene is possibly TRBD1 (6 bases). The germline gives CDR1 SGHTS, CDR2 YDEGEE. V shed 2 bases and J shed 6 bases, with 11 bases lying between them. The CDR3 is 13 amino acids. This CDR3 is CASSLRDIPEAFF. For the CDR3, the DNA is TGTGCCAGCAGCTTAAGGGACATACCTGAAGCTTTCTTT.

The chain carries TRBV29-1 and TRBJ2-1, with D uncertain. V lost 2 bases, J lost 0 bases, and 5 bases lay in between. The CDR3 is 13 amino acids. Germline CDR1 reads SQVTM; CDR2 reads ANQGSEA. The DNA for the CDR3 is TGCAGCGTTGAACCCGGCTCCTACAATGAGCAGTTCTTC. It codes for CSVEPGSYNEQFF.

CDR3 in DNA: TGTGCCACCAGTGATTTTTGGGACAGGCCTTGCGAGCAGTACTTC. This sequence encodes CATSDFWDRPCEQYF. The chain uses TRBV24-1 and TRBJ2-7, with 8 positions matching TRBD1. Trimming removed 1 base from V and 6 bases from J; junction bases left unmatched: 7. Germline V gene data show CDR1 as KGHDR and CDR2 as SFDVKD. This CDR3 is built from 15 residues.

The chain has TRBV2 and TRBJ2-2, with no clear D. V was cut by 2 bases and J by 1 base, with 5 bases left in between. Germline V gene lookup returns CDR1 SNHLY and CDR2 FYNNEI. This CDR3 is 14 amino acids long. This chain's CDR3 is CASSENRNTGELFF. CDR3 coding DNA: TGTGCCAGCAGTGAAAATAGGAACACCGGGGAGCTGTTTTTT.

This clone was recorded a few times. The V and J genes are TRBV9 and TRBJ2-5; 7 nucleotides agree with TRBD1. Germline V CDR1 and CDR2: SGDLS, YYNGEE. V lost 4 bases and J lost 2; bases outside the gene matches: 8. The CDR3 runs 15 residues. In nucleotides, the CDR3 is TGTGCCAGCAGCACAGCGACAGGGTCACAAGAGACCCAGTACTTC. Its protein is CASSTATGSQETQYF. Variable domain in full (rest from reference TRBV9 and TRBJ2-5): DSGVTQTPKHLITATGQRVTLRCSPRSGDLSVYWYQQSLDQGLQFLIQYYNGEERAKGNILERFSAQQFPDLHSELNLSSLELGDSALYFCASSTATGSQETQYFGPGTRLLVL.

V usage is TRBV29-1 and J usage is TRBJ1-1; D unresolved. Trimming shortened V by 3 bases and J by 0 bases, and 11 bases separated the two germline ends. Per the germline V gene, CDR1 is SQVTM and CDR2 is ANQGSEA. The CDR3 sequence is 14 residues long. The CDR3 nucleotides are TGCAGCGTTGAGGCGGGGATCATGAACACTGAAGCTTTCTTT. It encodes CSVEAGIMNTEAFF. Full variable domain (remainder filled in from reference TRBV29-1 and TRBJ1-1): SAVISQKPSRDICQRGTSLTIQCQVDSQVTMMFWYRQQPGQSLTLIATANQGSEATYESGFVIDKFPISRPNLTFSTLTVSNMSPEDSSIYLCSVEAGIMNTEAFFGQGTRLTVV.

CDR3 bases: TGTGCCAGCAGCCAGGGGTGGAGGGGTCGGTCTGAAGCTTTCTTT. Translating it yields CASSQGWRGRSEAFF. J is TRBJ1-1 and V is TRBV3-1 (or the pseudogene TRBV3-2); weak D call: TRBD1 (5 bases). Trimming cost V 3 bases and J 6 bases, with 17 bases left between them. Germline loops: CDR1 LGHDT, CDR2 YNNKEL (reference sequence). The CDR3 loop spans 15 amino acids.

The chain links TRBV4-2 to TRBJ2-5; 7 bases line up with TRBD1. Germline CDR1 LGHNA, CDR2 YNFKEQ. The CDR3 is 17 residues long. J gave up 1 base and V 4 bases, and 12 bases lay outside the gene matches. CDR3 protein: CASSPARAGGPQETQYF. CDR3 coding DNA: TGTGCCAGCAGCCCCGCTCGGGCAGGGGGACCCCAAGAGACCCAGTACTTC.

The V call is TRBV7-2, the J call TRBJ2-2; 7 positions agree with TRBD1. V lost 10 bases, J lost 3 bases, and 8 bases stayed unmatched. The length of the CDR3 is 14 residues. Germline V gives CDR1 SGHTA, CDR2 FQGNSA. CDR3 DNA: TGTGCCACGCGAAGACAGGGAGACACCGGGGAGCTGTTTTTT. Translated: CATRRQGDTGELFF.